The rows below give T cell receptor beta chains drawn from one sample of a study of human T cells and chemical hapten exposure. MiXCR, run by TCRdb on the RACE reads, gives a single entry per CDR3 protein. The data show roughly 380,000 distinct CDR3 sequences, more than 4.5% seen once. Sequences were derived from whole blood, sampled in connection with sensitization to the hapten diphenylcyclopropenone (DPC). These receptors originate from a woman in her forties or fifties with alopecia areata. Some clones in this sample may be carry-over from other donors' samples. The CDR3 runs from the conserved cysteine through the conserved F or W. Fields, in order: clone size, J gene, V gene, CDR3 length, D gene, CDR3 DNA, CDR3 protein. A D gene is named only where the DNA matches it firmly. Rows give clone size only sometimes, using once, few, many, or a class for an expanded clone.

clone_size: few; j_call: TRBJ1-5; v_call: TRBV10-3; cdr3_length: 15; d_call: NA; cdr3_nt: TGTGCCATCAGTGAGTCAGGGGGTGTTCGTCAGCCCCAGCATTTT; cdr3_aa: CAISESGGVRQPQHF
clone_size: many; j_call: TRBJ2-3; v_call: TRBV6-2/TRBV6-3; cdr3_length: 16; d_call: NA; cdr3_nt: TGTGCCAGCAGCCTAGAACGGAGGGTGAAAACAGATACGCAGTATTTT; cdr3_aa: CASSLERRVKTDTQYF
clone_size: NA; j_call: TRBJ2-1; v_call: TRBV28; cdr3_length: 11; d_call: NA; cdr3_nt: TGTGCCAGCAGCCCGTTCGGTGAGCAGTTCTTC; cdr3_aa: CASSPFGEQFF
clone_size: few; j_call: TRBJ1-5; v_call: TRBV6-1; cdr3_length: 14; d_call: NA; cdr3_nt: TGTGCCAGCAGTCGCGACATGGGTCTCCAGCCCCAGCATTTT; cdr3_aa: CASSRDMGLQPQHF
clone_size: few; j_call: TRBJ2-1; v_call: TRBV2; cdr3_length: 13; d_call: TRBD2; cdr3_nt: TGTGCCAGCAAGCCGACTAGCAACAATGAGCAGTTCTTC; cdr3_aa: CASKPTSNNEQFF
clone_size: many; j_call: TRBJ2-2; v_call: TRBV12-3/TRBV12-4; cdr3_length: 17; d_call: NA; cdr3_nt: TGTGCCAGCAGTTCTGCCGCAGGGGTCGCGAACACCGGGGAGCTGTTTTTT; cdr3_aa: CASSSAAGVANTGELFF
clone_size: few; j_call: TRBJ1-1; v_call: TRBV15; cdr3_length: 15; d_call: NA; cdr3_nt: TGTGCCACCAGCAGAGGTCTACAGGGGAACACTGAAGCTTTCTTT; cdr3_aa: CATSRGLQGNTEAFF
clone_size: few; j_call: TRBJ2-5; v_call: TRBV20-1; cdr3_length: 11; d_call: NA; cdr3_nt: TGCAGTGCTAGAGATGGAGGCCACCAGTACTTC; cdr3_aa: CSARDGGHQYF
clone_size: NA; j_call: TRBJ2-1; v_call: TRBV27; cdr3_length: 15; d_call: TRBD1; cdr3_nt: TGTGCCAGCAGCCGGGACAGGGTGGCCTACAATGAGCAGTTCTTC; cdr3_aa: CASSRDRVAYNEQFF
clone_size: many; j_call: TRBJ1-5; v_call: TRBV4-1; cdr3_length: 18; d_call: TRBD1; cdr3_nt: TGCGCCAGCGGCCCTCAAGATGGGGACAGAGTTGGGGATCAGCCCCAGCATTTT; cdr3_aa: CASGPQDGDRVGDQPQHF
clone_size: NA; j_call: TRBJ1-1; v_call: TRBV6-6; cdr3_length: 11; d_call: TRBD1; cdr3_nt: TGTGCCAGCAGTCAGGACAGGGCAGCTTTCTTT; cdr3_aa: CASSQDRAAFF
clone_size: few; j_call: TRBJ2-1; v_call: TRBV3-1; cdr3_length: 18; d_call: TRBD2; cdr3_nt: TGTGCCAGCACCCTAGGCGGTAGCGGGAGAGGGTCCTACAATGAGCAGTTCTTC; cdr3_aa: CASTLGGSGRGSYNEQFF
clone_size: many; j_call: TRBJ1-1; v_call: TRBV7-2; cdr3_length: 13; d_call: NA; cdr3_nt: TGTGCCAGCAGTCCTCTCACCAACACTGAAGCTTTCTTT; cdr3_aa: CASSPLTNTEAFF
clone_size: many; j_call: TRBJ1-5; v_call: TRBV28; cdr3_length: 13; d_call: NA; cdr3_nt: TGTGCCAGCAGTTGGGGGTCCAATCAGCCCCAGCATTTT; cdr3_aa: CASSWGSNQPQHF
clone_size: many; j_call: TRBJ2-3; v_call: TRBV20-1; cdr3_length: 15; d_call: NA; cdr3_nt: TGCAGTGCTAGATTAAGTCTTCTGGGCACAGATACGCAGTATTTT; cdr3_aa: CSARLSLLGTDTQYF
clone_size: few; j_call: TRBJ2-2; v_call: TRBV28; cdr3_length: 13; d_call: NA; cdr3_nt: TGTGCCAGCAGTTTTGGAGGGATGGGGGAGCTGTTTTTT; cdr3_aa: CASSFGGMGELFF
clone_size: NA; j_call: TRBJ2-7; v_call: TRBV4-2; cdr3_length: 15; d_call: TRBD2; cdr3_nt: TGTGCCAGCAGCCAAGGGCTAGCGGCAACCTACGAGCAGTACTTC; cdr3_aa: CASSQGLAATYEQYF
clone_size: NA; j_call: TRBJ2-7; v_call: TRBV20-1; cdr3_length: 16; d_call: NA; cdr3_nt: TGCAGTGCTAGAGATCTAGGAAGGTTGAGACTTTACGAGCAGTACTTC; cdr3_aa: CSARDLGRLRLYEQYF
clone_size: many; j_call: TRBJ2-3; v_call: TRBV7-9; cdr3_length: 14; d_call: TRBD2; cdr3_nt: TGTGCCAGCAGCCCCGGACTAGAGGGAGATACGCAGTATTTT; cdr3_aa: CASSPGLEGDTQYF
clone_size: few; j_call: TRBJ2-7; v_call: TRBV28; cdr3_length: 13; d_call: NA; cdr3_nt: TGTGCCAGCACCCCACTAGGATCCTACGAGCAGTACTTC; cdr3_aa: CASTPLGSYEQYF
clone_size: NA; j_call: TRBJ1-1; v_call: TRBV6-5; cdr3_length: 15; d_call: NA; cdr3_nt: TGTGCCAGCAGTCGGTTAGGTCCTATGAACACTGAAGCTTTCTTT; cdr3_aa: CASSRLGPMNTEAFF
clone_size: many; j_call: TRBJ1-4; v_call: TRBV5-1; cdr3_length: 18; d_call: TRBD1; cdr3_nt: TGCGCCAGCAGCCGATTTCAACCCGGACAGGGAAGGAGTGAAAAACTGTTTTTT; cdr3_aa: CASSRFQPGQGRSEKLFF
clone_size: many; j_call: TRBJ1-1; v_call: TRBV28; cdr3_length: 12; d_call: NA; cdr3_nt: TGTGCCAGCAAGGACAGGAACACTGAAGCTTTCTTT; cdr3_aa: CASKDRNTEAFF
clone_size: many; j_call: TRBJ2-7; v_call: TRBV20-1; cdr3_length: 13; d_call: NA; cdr3_nt: TGCAGTGCCGTTCGGAACCCGAGGTCGGGGCAGTACTTC; cdr3_aa: CSAVRNPRSGQYF
clone_size: many; j_call: TRBJ1-6; v_call: TRBV20-1; cdr3_length: 11; d_call: NA; cdr3_nt: TGCAGTGCTAGAGGAGGAACGTTCCTCCACTTT; cdr3_aa: CSARGGTFLHF
clone_size: many; j_call: TRBJ2-1; v_call: TRBV7-2; cdr3_length: 16; d_call: TRBD2; cdr3_nt: TGTGCCAGCAGCGCGGCGGGACTAGCGGGTTTCTATGAGCAGTTCTTC; cdr3_aa: CASSAAGLAGFYEQFF
clone_size: NA; j_call: TRBJ1-1; v_call: TRBV6-1; cdr3_length: 17; d_call: NA; cdr3_nt: TGTGCCAGCAGTGAATGGTATACGGGGCAGATGAACACTGAAGCTTTCTTT; cdr3_aa: CASSEWYTGQMNTEAFF
clone_size: many; j_call: TRBJ2-3; v_call: TRBV9; cdr3_length: 16; d_call: TRBD2; cdr3_nt: TGTGCCAGCAGCGTAGGGCGGGGGGCGAGCACAGATACGCAGTATTTT; cdr3_aa: CASSVGRGASTDTQYF
clone_size: many; j_call: TRBJ1-2; v_call: TRBV27; cdr3_length: 13; d_call: NA; cdr3_nt: TGTGCCAGCAGATTAAGTTCAGACCATGGCTACACCTTC; cdr3_aa: CASRLSSDHGYTF
clone_size: many; j_call: TRBJ1-4; v_call: TRBV5-3; cdr3_length: 16; d_call: TRBD1; cdr3_nt: TGTGCCAGAAGCTGGGGACAGGCCTCGAAAGATGAAAAACTGTTTTTT; cdr3_aa: CARSWGQASKDEKLFF
clone_size: many; j_call: TRBJ1-4; v_call: TRBV28; cdr3_length: 15; d_call: TRBD1; cdr3_nt: TGTGCCAGCAGTACTGGACAGGGACGGAATGAAAAACTGTTTTTT; cdr3_aa: CASSTGQGRNEKLFF
clone_size: many; j_call: TRBJ2-7; v_call: TRBV28; cdr3_length: 14; d_call: NA; cdr3_nt: TGTGCCAGCAGTTGGAGGGGGCGCCTCTACGAGCAGTACTTC; cdr3_aa: CASSWRGRLYEQYF
clone_size: many; j_call: TRBJ2-7; v_call: TRBV5-1; cdr3_length: 13; d_call: TRBD2; cdr3_nt: TGCGCCAGCAGCTGGGACTATTCAGGGGAGCAGTACTTC; cdr3_aa: CASSWDYSGEQYF
clone_size: many; j_call: TRBJ2-7; v_call: TRBV28; cdr3_length: 12; d_call: NA; cdr3_nt: TGTGCCAGCAGTGGGGTATTCCACGAGCAGTACTTC; cdr3_aa: CASSGVFHEQYF
clone_size: many; j_call: TRBJ2-3; v_call: TRBV7-2; cdr3_length: 13; d_call: NA; cdr3_nt: TGTGCCAGCAGCTCCCTGGGGTCCGGTACGCAGTATTTT; cdr3_aa: CASSSLGSGTQYF
clone_size: many; j_call: TRBJ2-3; v_call: TRBV20-1; cdr3_length: 15; d_call: TRBD2; cdr3_nt: TGCAGTGCTAACGGACTAGCGGGAGAGAGAGATACGCAGTATTTT; cdr3_aa: CSANGLAGERDTQYF